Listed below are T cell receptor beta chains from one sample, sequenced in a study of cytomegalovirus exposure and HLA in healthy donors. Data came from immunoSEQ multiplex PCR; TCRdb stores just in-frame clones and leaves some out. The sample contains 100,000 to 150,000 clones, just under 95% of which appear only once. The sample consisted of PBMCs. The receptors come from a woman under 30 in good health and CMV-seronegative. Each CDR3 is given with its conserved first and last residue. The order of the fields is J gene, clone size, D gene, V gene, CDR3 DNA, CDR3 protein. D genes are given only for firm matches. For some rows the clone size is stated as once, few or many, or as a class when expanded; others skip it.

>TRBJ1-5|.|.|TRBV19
TGTGCCAGTAGTATCGGCAGGGAGGTTAACCAGCCCCAGCATTTT
CASSIGREVNQPQHF
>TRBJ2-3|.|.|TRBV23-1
TGCGCCAGCAGTCAATCGCGATCAGGGGTCCTCGGGGAGGATACGCAGTATTTT
CASSQSRSGVLGEDTQYF
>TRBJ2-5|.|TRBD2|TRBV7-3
TGTGCCAGCAGCCCAAGCGGGGGGGAAGAGACCCAGTACTTC
CASSPSGGEETQYF
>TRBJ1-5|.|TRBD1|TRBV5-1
TGCGCCAGCAGCTTGGAGGGACAGGGGTATCAGCCCCAGCATTTT
CASSLEGQGYQPQHF
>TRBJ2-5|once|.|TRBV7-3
TGTGCCAGCAGCTTAATCCTAGTCGTTTTACCCCGAACCAAAGAGACCCAGTACTTC
CASSLILVVLPRTKETQYF
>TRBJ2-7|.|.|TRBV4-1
TGCGCCAGCAGAGGGGTATCCTACGAGCAGTACTTC
CASRGVSYEQYF
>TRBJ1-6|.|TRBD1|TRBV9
TGTGCCAGCAGCGCCGGGACAGTTCATAATTCACCCCTCCACTTT
CASSAGTVHNSPLHF
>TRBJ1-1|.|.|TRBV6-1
TGTGCCAGCAGTGGACAGAAGAACACTGAAGCTTTCTTT
CASSGQKNTEAFF
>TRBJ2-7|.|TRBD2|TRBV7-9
TGTGCCAGCAGCTCAGCCTTCGGCCTAGCGGATCCTTTGGGGGAGCAGTACTTC
CASSSAFGLADPLGEQYF
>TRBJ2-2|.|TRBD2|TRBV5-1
TGCGCCAGCAGCCCCGGACTAGCGGATAACACCGGGGAGCTGTTTTTT
CASSPGLADNTGELFF
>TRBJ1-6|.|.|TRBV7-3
TGTGCCAGCAGCTTAAATCTGTCGTCTAAGTCACCCCTCCACTTT
CASSLNLSSKSPLHF
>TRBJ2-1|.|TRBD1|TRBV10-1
TGCGCCAGCAGTGAGAACAGGGGGAATGAGCAGTTCTTC
CASSENRGNEQFF
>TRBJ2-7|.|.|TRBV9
TGTGCCAGCAGCGTAGGAGGCTCCCGCTCCTACGAGCAGTACTTC
CASSVGGSRSYEQYF
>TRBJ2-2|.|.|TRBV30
TGTGCCTGGAGTGTAGAGTCGCTGCGGGATTGGACCGGGGAGCTGTTTTTT
CAWSVESLRDWTGELFF
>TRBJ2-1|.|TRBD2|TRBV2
TGTGCCAGCAGACTAGCGGTTAACAATGAGCAGTTCTTC
CASRLAVNNEQFF
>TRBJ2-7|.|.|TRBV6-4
TGTGCCAGCAGACGTCAGGGTTACGAGCAGTACTTC
CASRRQGYEQYF
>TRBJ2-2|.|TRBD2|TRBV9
TGTGCCAGCAGCGTAGCGGGAGGGTTTACCGGGGAGCTGTTTTTT
CASSVAGGFTGELFF
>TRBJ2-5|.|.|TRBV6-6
TGTGCCAGCAGTCAGGGGTTACTCGACCAAGAGACCCAGTACTTC
CASSQGLLDQETQYF
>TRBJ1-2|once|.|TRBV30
TGTGCCTGGAGTGTTCTCTTAAACTATGGCTACACCTTC
CAWSVLLNYGYTF
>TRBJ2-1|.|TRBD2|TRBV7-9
TGTGCCAGCAGCGCGGGGCGGGAGGGAAACAATGAGCAGTTCTTC
CASSAGREGNNEQFF
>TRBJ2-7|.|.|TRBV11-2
TGTGCCAGCAGCTACAGACGAACGACCGGGACTCTAAACGTCTACGAGCAGTACTTC
CASSYRRTTGTLNVYEQYF
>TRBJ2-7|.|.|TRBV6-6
TGTGCCAGCAGTTATCATTCCGAGGGCTACGAGCAGTACTTC
CASSYHSEGYEQYF
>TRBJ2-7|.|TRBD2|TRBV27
TGTGCCAGCAGAAAACTAGCGGGAGGGCCGGGCTACGAGCAGTACTTC
CASRKLAGGPGYEQYF